This entry lists 16 T cell receptor beta chains sequenced from one sample in a study of OX40 agonist ivuxolimab in advanced cancers. Some clones are missing from TCRdb's copy, which holds only in-frame ones; the method was immunoSEQ multiplex PCR. The sample lists roughly 41,000 clones, around nine tenths occurring once. The sample in question was CD4+ or CD8+ T cells sorted from blood, obtained in a trial of the OX40 agonist ivuxolimab. The receptors here all came from an adult with an advanced solid tumor such as melanoma, head and neck, liver or kidney cancer.

The rearrangement joins TRBV28 to TRBJ1-6; 7 nucleotides match TRBD1. The trim removed 7 bases at V and 3 bases at J, leaving 9 bases unmatched. The CDR3 length is 16 residues. In germline, CDR1 is MDHEN, CDR2 SYDVKM. The CDR3 loop reads CASTLTGTDYNSPLHF. The CDR3 DNA reads TGTGCCAGCACCCTCACCGGGACAGACTATAATTCACCCCTCCACTTT.

The chain recombines TRBV4-2 with TRBJ1-2; D gene ambiguous. Germline V gives CDR1 LGHNA, CDR2 YNFKEQ. V was pared by 0 bases and J by 6 bases, with 14 bases between. This CDR3 comprises 15 residues. CDR3 in amino acids: CASSQDGVSPNGYTF. CDR3 bases: TGTGCCAGCAGCCAAGATGGGGTTAGTCCCAATGGCTACACCTTC.

The rearrangement joins TRBV5-4 to TRBJ2-7; D unclear. This CDR3 is 11 amino acids long. Looked up from germline, CDR1 is SGHNT and CDR2 is YYREEE (reference sequence). V lost 3 bases and J lost 7, with 8 bases in between. CDR3 DNA sequence: TGTGCCAGCAGCTCCTTGAGTGAGCAGTACTTC. This encodes CASSSLSEQYF.

J is TRBJ1-2 and V is TRBV7-6; TRBD1 is a possible D gene (6 bases). V gave up 4 bases and J gave up 6 bases, with 15 bases separating them. Germline CDR1 reads SGHVS; CDR2 reads FNYEAQ. The CDR3 extends over 14 amino acids. CDR3 in DNA: TGTGCCAGCAGCTCCGCCGGGACAAGGGATGGCTACACCTTC. This codes for CASSSAGTRDGYTF.

This clone was seen only once. This sequence joins TRBV2 and TRBJ2-3, with D possibly matching TRBD2 (6 bases). Looked up from germline, CDR1 is SNHLY and CDR2 is FYNNEI. Trimming took 0 bases from V and 0 from J, leaving 16 bases between them. This CDR3 contains 18 residues. The CDR3 spells CASSEALSGGSSTDTQYF. Here the CDR3 DNA reads TGTGCCAGCAGTGAAGCGCTTAGTGGGGGGTCTAGCACAGATACGCAGTATTTT.

The V call is TRBV28, the J call TRBJ1-5; D not certain. CDR3 size: 11 residues. CDR1 is MDHEN and CDR2 is SYDVKM in the germline V gene. With 11 bases removed from V and 5 bases from J, the gap between germline ends came to 10 bases. The CDR3 spells CAGGRDQPQHF. The CDR3 DNA sequence: TGTGCCGGCGGGAGGGATCAGCCCCAGCATTTT.

The count of this clone is one. The genes are TRBV4-1 and TRBJ2-7; D may be TRBD2 (7 bases). CDR1 and CDR2 (germline): MGHRA, YSYEKL. The V and J ends lost 0 bases and 0 bases respectively, with 12 bases between them. The CDR3 extends over 16 amino acids. The CDR3 nucleotides read TGCGCCAGCAGCCAAGATAAGGGGGGGGACTCCTACGAGCAGTACTTC. Protein product: CASSQDKGGDSYEQYF.

V and J are TRBV4-3 and TRBJ1-2, with 7 positions matching TRBD1. CDR1 is LGHNA, CDR2 YSLEER, per germline. The CDR3 has 13 residues. V lost 4 bases, J lost 8 bases, and 7 bases stayed unmatched. The CDR3 protein is CASSREGAEGYTF. CDR3 DNA sequence: TGCGCCAGCAGCCGGGAGGGGGCGGAGGGCTACACCTTC.

The J gene is TRBJ2-3, the V gene TRBV19; 9 bases fit TRBD1. Germline V gives CDR1 LNHDA, CDR2 SQIVND (reference sequence). The ends lost 8 bases at V and 2 bases at J; junction bases unmatched: 8. The CDR3 is 15 amino acids. CDR3 bases: TGTGCCAGTCCATTGGGGACAGGGTACACAGATACGCAGTATTTT. It yields the protein CASPLGTGYTDTQYF. Using reference TRBV19 and TRBJ2-3 for the parts outside the CDR3, the full variable domain is DGGITQSPKYLFRKEGQNVTLSCEQNLNHDAMYWYRQDPGQGLRLIYYSQIVNDFQKGDIAEGYSVSREKKESFPLTVTSAQKNPTAFYLCASPLGTGYTDTQYFGPGTRLTVL.

About this clone itself: This sample includes further DNA sequences coding for the same CDR3. The genes are TRBV27 and TRBJ2-1; D call uncertain. Per germline, CDR1 MNHEY and CDR2 SMNVEV (reference sequence). The germline V and J ends were trimmed by 2 bases and 9 bases, with 5 bases remaining between them. The CDR3 has 11 amino acids. The CDR3 is CASSLGREQFF. CDR3 coding DNA: TGTGCCAGCAGTTTAGGCCGTGAGCAGTTCTTC.

This chain joins TRBV27 and TRBJ2-7; D tentatively reads TRBD1 or TRBD2 (6 bases each). V lost 2 bases, J lost 3 bases, and 11 bases lay in between. The CDR3 has 14 amino acids. CDR1 and CDR2 from the germline V gene are MNHEY and SMNVEV (reference sequence). CDR3 amino acids: CASSLRGPFYEQYF. CDR3 DNA: TGTGCCAGCAGTTTACGGGGGCCATTCTACGAGCAGTACTTC.

The CDR3 loop is CATRSGGIYEQYF. The CDR3 DNA follows: TGTGCCACCAGGAGCGGGGGGATTTACGAGCAGTACTTC. The chain links TRBV15 to TRBJ2-7, with TRBD2 matching over 9 bases. Germline loops: CDR1 LNHNV, CDR2 YYDKDF (reference sequence). The CDR3 totals 13 residues. The V gene end was trimmed by 6 bases and the J gene end by 4 bases; junction bases not matched to a gene: 4.

CDR3 amino acids: CASSLPHSNQPQHF. The CDR3 DNA follows: TGTGCCAGCAGTTTACCCCATAGCAATCAGCCCCAGCATTTT. The chain uses TRBV28 and TRBJ1-5, with D unclear. This CDR3 has 14 amino acids. The germline V gene encodes CDR1 MDHEN and CDR2 SYDVKM. The V end was cut by 2 bases, the J end by 0 bases, with 5 bases between.

The CDR3 DNA sequence: TGTGCCAGCAGCCAGGGTGGGCAAGAGACCCAGTACTTC. This encodes CASSQGGQETQYF. The chain has TRBV28 and TRBJ2-5, with D maybe TRBD1 (5 bases). This CDR3 contains 13 residues. V lost 6 bases, J lost 2 bases, and 10 bases lay in between. Germline V lookup: CDR1 MDHEN, CDR2 SYDVKM.

This clone was recorded a few times. This rearrangement joins TRBV4-2 to TRBJ2-3; a possible D gene is TRBD2 (6 bases). The V and J ends lost 4 bases and 0 bases respectively, with 11 bases between them. The CDR3 has 15 amino acids. Germline-derived CDR1 and CDR2 are LGHNA and YNFKEQ. CDR3 DNA: TGTGCCAGCAGCCGCGGGACTGCTAGCACAGATACGCAGTATTTT. It specifies CASSRGTASTDTQYF.

This sequence joins TRBV4-3 and TRBJ1-1; a weak D match, TRBD1 (6 bases). The V gene lost 1 base and the J gene lost 4 bases, with 10 bases spanning the gap. The CDR3 has 14 amino acids. Germline V gene lookup returns CDR1 LGHNA and CDR2 YSLEER. The DNA for the CDR3 is TGCGCCAGCAGCCAAGCAAGGGGGGCCACTGAAGCTTTCTTT. Translated: CASSQARGATEAFF.